This TCR beta chain was captured in a study of cytomegalovirus exposure and HLA in healthy donors. Study-level results: Data from an earlier analysis indicated that most TCR beta V segments were productive either about 87% or about 30% of the time. Using a false discovery rate of 0.05, a later analysis showed that 15,000 to 20,000 TCR beta sequences were associated with HLA alleles.

The V and J ends lost 0 bases and 0 bases respectively, with 15 bases between them. The CDR3 extends over 18 amino acids. In germline, CDR1 is MGHRA, CDR2 YSYEKL. The PCR made use of 60 Vbeta and 13 Jbeta primers. Authors' processing steps: Later work found about 80 million unique TCR beta chains, with approximately 12 million shared. Here immunoSEQ multiplex PCR was the method, and the copy in TCRdb shows in-frame clones only, minus some. The V and J calls and clone size were taken over from that table, and D and trimming were inferred from the DNA. Among about 140,000 clones, 80% to 85% were seen once, and the ten largest hold less than 1.5%. This clone was detected once. Antigen unknown.

The chain combines TRBV4-1 with TRBJ1-5; no firm D call. This receptor was taken from a male donor in good health and CMV-seropositive. The source material was PBMCs. The DNA of the CDR3 is TGCGCCAGCAGCCAAGAGGGCGGAGCGGGTGTTAGCAATCAGCCCCAGCATTTT. This translates into CASSQEGGAGVSNQPQHF.